Listed here are 30 T cell receptor beta chains from one sample, sequenced in a study of control samples from healthy donors and cancer patients (dated by TCRdb to between 2020 and 2021). Receptors were amplified or captured by the immunoSEQ multiplex PCR assay. TCRdb re-hosts the immuneACCESS table, in-frame sequences only. Its copies lack some clones; in the studies checked, an unresolved V gene accounts for under half of them, and the cause for the rest is not known. This sample is represented by about 160,000 clones; around 93% of them were singletons. The ten biggest clones cover 4.1% of the sample. Sequenced: blood. The source of these receptors is an older woman in good health.

The rearrangement links TRBV4-3 to TRBJ1-2; D remains ambiguous. This CDR3 has 14 residues. Germline CDR1 is LGHNA and CDR2 is YSLEER. The V end was cut by 3 bases, the J end by 1 base, with 9 bases between. For the CDR3, the DNA is TGCGCCAGCAGCCATGGAGGGATTAACTATGGCTACACCTTC. Translating gives CASSHGGINYGYTF.

CDR3 region: CASSLPVGELFF. The CDR3 region has the DNA TGTGCCAGCAGCTTGCCGGTGGGGGAGCTGTTTTTT. The chain combines TRBV5-6 with TRBJ2-2; D unresolved. Trimming cost V 1 base and J 8 bases, with 6 bases left between them. Germline V gives CDR1 SGHDT, CDR2 YYEEEE. This CDR3 is 12 amino acids long.

J is TRBJ1-2 and V is TRBV7-9; the D is unclear. The germline V gene has CDR1 SEHNR and CDR2 FQNEAQ (reference sequence). The CDR3 extends over 15 amino acids. Trimming cost V 0 bases and J 1 base, with 9 bases left between them. The CDR3 protein is CASSLATGINYGYTF. The CDR3 DNA is TGTGCCAGCAGCTTAGCGACGGGGATTAACTATGGCTACACCTTC. The variable domain in full, with the rest retrieved from reference TRBV7-9 and TRBJ1-2, is DTGVSQNPRHKITKRGQNVTFRCDPISEHNRLYWYRQTLGQGPEFLTYFQNEAQLEKSRLLSDRFSAERPKGSFSTLEIQRTEQGDSAMYLCASSLATGINYGYTFGSGTRLTVV.

This CDR3 is CASSFRQGENIGYTF. As DNA, the CDR3 is TGTGCCAGCAGCTTTCGGCAGGGTGAAAATATTGGCTACACCTTC. The rearrangement joins TRBV7-2 to TRBJ1-2; a weak D match, TRBD1 (5 bases). V lost 3 bases, J lost 7 bases, and 18 bases lay in between. The CDR3 runs 15 residues. Germline V gives CDR1 SGHTA, CDR2 FQGNSA. The variable domain in full, completed from reference TRBV7-2 and TRBJ1-2, reads GAGVSQSPSNKVTEKGKDVELRCDPISGHTALYWYRQSLGQGLEFLIYFQGNSAPDKSGLPSDRFSAERTGGSVSTLTIQRTQQEDSAVYLCASSFRQGENIGYTFGSGTRLTVV.

V is TRBV5-5 and J is TRBJ1-3, with D unclear. The V gene lost 0 bases and the J gene lost 0 bases, with 7 bases spanning the gap. The CDR3 has 15 residues. Germline CDR1 is SGHKS and CDR2 is YYEKEE (reference sequence). The CDR3, as DNA: TGTGCCAGCAGCTTGGAATCATACTCTGGAAACACCATATATTTT. Encoded protein: CASSLESYSGNTIYF.

This rearrangement joins TRBV6-8 to TRBJ1-2, with D uncertain. The CDR3 contains 15 residues. Germline CDR1 MNHGY, CDR2 SAAAGT. Trimming took off 2 bases at V and 5 bases at J, with 15 bases between the two ends. The CDR3 here is CASSYPPNGDYGYTF. For the CDR3, the DNA is TGTGCCAGCAGTTACCCCCCCAACGGGGATTATGGCTACACCTTC.

For the CDR3, the DNA is TGTGCCAGCAGTGTGTTCACCGGGGAGCTGTTTTTT. It translates to CASSVFTGELFF. This chain connects TRBV2 to TRBJ2-2, with no clear D. Germline V gene sequence: CDR1 SNHLY, CDR2 FYNNEI. CDR3 size: 12 residues. V was clipped by 4 bases and J by 4 bases, with 4 bases between them.

The V and J genes are TRBV7-2 and TRBJ1-5; no clear D gene. Trimming removed 1 base at V and 5 bases at J, with 9 bases between. The CDR3 totals 14 residues. Germline assignment: CDR1 SGHTA and CDR2 FQGNSA. The CDR3 coding sequence is TGTGCCAGCAGCTTAGGAGGAGAACATCAGCCCCAGCATTTT. Protein sequence: CASSLGGEHQPQHF. The complete variable domain, with remaining parts taken from reference TRBV7-2 and TRBJ1-5, reads GAGVSQSPSNKVTEKGKDVELRCDPISGHTALYWYRQSLGQGLEFLIYFQGNSAPDKSGLPSDRFSAERTGGSVSTLTIQRTQQEDSAVYLCASSLGGEHQPQHFGDGTRLSIL.

The CDR3 DNA reads as TGTGCCAGCAGGCCGACAGGGGGCGCGGGGAATGAAAAACTGTTTTTT. It encodes CASRPTGGAGNEKLFF. The V gene is TRBV7-6, the J gene TRBJ1-4; 10 positions match TRBD1. V shed 6 bases and J 5 bases; nucleotides not matched to a gene: 9. Per germline, CDR1 SGHVS and CDR2 FNYEAQ. The length of the CDR3 is 16 residues.

The chain is built from TRBV5-4 and TRBJ2-1, with D possibly matching TRBD2 (7 bases). Trimming removed 3 bases at V and 8 bases at J, with 15 bases between. The V gene's germline CDR1 is SGHNT and CDR2 YYREEE (reference sequence). CDR3 length: 14 amino acids. DNA for the CDR3: TGTGCCAGCAGCTCTAGAGGGGGGGGCGATGAGCAGTTCTTC. This translates into CASSSRGGGDEQFF.

CDR3 nucleotide sequence: TGCGCCAGCAGTCTATCGGCGGGAGGGGGTGAAAAACTGTTTTTT. Amino acid sequence: CASSLSAGGGEKLFF. The chain combines TRBV5-1 with TRBJ1-4; perhaps TRBD1 as D (6 bases). Germline assignment: CDR1 SGHRS and CDR2 YFSETQ. The CDR3 consists of 15 residues. V was pared by 5 bases and J by 7 bases, with 18 bases between.

The chain combines TRBV7-2 with TRBJ2-1; 8 bases align to TRBD2. CDR1 is SGHTA and CDR2 is FQGNSA in the germline V gene. This CDR3 region has 16 residues. The junction had 4 bases not matched to a gene; V was cut back by 3 bases and J by 0 bases. This CDR3 is CASSLAGGHSYNEQFF. CDR3 in DNA: TGTGCCAGCAGCTTGGCGGGGGGACACTCCTACAATGAGCAGTTCTTC.

The CDR3 here is CASSLNGQLNTEAFF. The CDR3 bases are TGTGCCAGCAGTTTAAATGGACAGTTGAACACTGAAGCTTTCTTT. The genes are TRBV27 and TRBJ1-1, with D possibly being TRBD1 (6 bases). Trimming pared 2 bases from V and 0 bases from J, leaving 10 bases between. The CDR3 loop spans 15 amino acids. Germline assignment: CDR1 MNHEY and CDR2 SMNVEV (reference sequence).

This clone was detected only a few times. The V gene is TRBV9, the J gene TRBJ2-1, with 7 bases aligning to TRBD1. This CDR3 has 15 residues. Germline V gives CDR1 SGDLS, CDR2 YYNGEE. J lost 4 bases, V lost 1 base, and 5 bases had no gene match. CDR3 in amino acids: CASSVSAGGYNEQFF. CDR3 DNA sequence: TGTGCCAGCAGCGTATCGGCAGGGGGATACAATGAGCAGTTCTTC.

This clone was seen a single time. The rearrangement links TRBV4-3 to TRBJ2-2; tentatively, D is TRBD2 (6 bases). The CDR3 is 15 residues long. V was clipped by 0 bases and J by 4 bases, with 9 bases between them. Germline-derived CDR1 and CDR2 are LGHNA and YSLEER. The CDR3: CASSQEGGPTGELFF. CDR3 in DNA: TGCGCCAGCAGCCAAGAAGGAGGGCCCACCGGGGAGCTGTTTTTT.

The chain joins TRBV3-1 (or the pseudogene TRBV3-2) to TRBJ2-2; tentatively, D is TRBD2 (6 bases). V was trimmed by 8 bases and J by 6 bases, leaving 19 bases between them. This CDR3 region has 15 residues. Looked up from germline, CDR1 is LGHDT and CDR2 is YNNKEL (reference sequence). CDR3 sequence (DNA): TGTGCCAGCGATAGCCGGGGCGGAGGGGCCGGGGAGCTGTTTTTT. Translation: CASDSRGGGAGELFF.

V usage is TRBV9 and J usage is TRBJ2-1; D might be TRBD2 (6 bases). This CDR3 has 16 residues. CDR1 is SGDLS, CDR2 YYNGEE, per germline. V was shortened by 4 bases and J by 8 bases, with 22 bases between the two germline ends. The CDR3 coding sequence is TGTGCCAGCAGCCCTTCCCCGGGGGACGCGAGGGATGAGCAGTTCTTC. Its translation is CASSPSPGDARDEQFF. The full variable domain, rest sourced from reference TRBV9 and TRBJ2-1, is DSGVTQTPKHLITATGQRVTLRCSPRSGDLSVYWYQQSLDQGLQFLIQYYNGEERAKGNILERFSAQQFPDLHSELNLSSLELGDSALYFCASSPSPGDARDEQFFGPGTRLTVL.

Turning to this clone: One end of the junction is discordant with germline, which a read error may explain. The V gene is TRBV7-7, the J gene TRBJ2-1; TRBD2 agrees at 7 bases. Germline CDR1 is SSHAT and CDR2 is FNYEAQ (reference sequence). The CDR3 runs 15 residues. The CDR3 nucleotides are TGTGCTAGCAGCTTAGTAGCGGGCTCCCCACATGAGCAGTTCTTC. Protein: CASSLVAGSPHEQFF.

The chain joins TRBV9 to TRBJ2-3; D gene ambiguous. Trimming left V 1 base short and J 2 bases short, with 11 bases between. The CDR3 is 15 amino acids. CDR1 is SGDLS, CDR2 YYNGEE, per germline. CDR3 residues: CASSVSPTNTDTQYF. CDR3 DNA sequence: TGTGCCAGCAGCGTAAGTCCCACTAACACAGATACGCAGTATTTT.

The gene calls are TRBV5-1 and TRBJ1-3; 8 nucleotides align to TRBD1. Germline assignment: CDR1 SGHRS and CDR2 YFSETQ. This CDR3 has 19 amino acids. V shed 3 bases, J shed 0 bases, and the junction held 14 bases outside the gene matches. In DNA form, the CDR3 reads TGCGCCAGCAGCTATTGGGCCTCCGGGACAGGAACCTCTGGAAACACCATATATTTT. Its protein is CASSYWASGTGTSGNTIYF.

V is TRBV6-5 and J is TRBJ1-1, with D perhaps TRBD1 (5 bases). The germline V gene has CDR1 MNHEY and CDR2 SVGAGI. The ends were cut back, 2 bases at V and 4 bases at J, with 14 bases in the middle. The CDR3 has 15 amino acids. CDR3 sequence (DNA): TGTGCCAGCAGTTACGCCGACGGGGGAGGCACTGAAGCTTTCTTT. Its protein is CASSYADGGGTEAFF.

The chain couples TRBV4-1 to TRBJ1-4; D call uncertain. The V gene's germline CDR1 is MGHRA and CDR2 YSYEKL. The length of the CDR3 is 16 residues. V was shortened by 2 bases and J by 0 bases, with 10 bases between the two germline ends. In DNA, the CDR3 is TGCGCCAGCAGCCAACGTTTGTGGACAACTAATGAAAAACTGTTTTTT. Translated: CASSQRLWTTNEKLFF.

The V gene is TRBV4-3, the J gene TRBJ2-7; tentative D call: TRBD1 (5 bases). This CDR3 is built from 16 residues. In germline, CDR1 is LGHNA, CDR2 YSLEER. Trimming removed 0 bases from V and 0 bases from J, with 12 bases in between. This CDR3 is CASSQDARQGSYEQYF. The CDR3 DNA reads TGCGCCAGCAGCCAAGATGCGCGGCAGGGCTCCTACGAGCAGTACTTC.

This clone came up once. This chain connects TRBV6-5 to TRBJ2-2; 10 nucleotides agree with TRBD2. With V trimmed by 10 bases and J by 0 bases, 5 bases remained unmatched. Germline CDR1 MNHEY, CDR2 SVGAGI. The CDR3 spans 15 residues. The CDR3 loop reads CATLLAGPNTGELFF. In DNA form, the CDR3 reads TGTGCCACTTTACTAGCGGGACCGAACACCGGGGAGCTGTTTTTT.

V is TRBV3-1 (or the pseudogene TRBV3-2) and J is TRBJ1-4, with D tentatively TRBD1 (6 bases). The V and J ends lost 4 bases and 6 bases respectively, with 18 bases between them. CDR3 length equals 16 residues. Germline V gives CDR1 LGHDT, CDR2 YNNKEL (reference sequence). The CDR3 region has the DNA TGTGCCAGCAGCCGCCTCACCAGAGGGGGGGATGAAAAACTGTTTTTT. It specifies CASSRLTRGGDEKLFF.

This clone was seen a single time. V usage is TRBV7-9 and J usage is TRBJ2-2; tentative D call: TRBD1 (6 bases). CDR1 and CDR2 from the germline V gene are SEHNR and FQNEAQ (reference sequence). CDR3 length equals 13 residues. V was clipped by 5 bases and J by 5 bases, with 9 bases between them. The CDR3 spells CASSPDRTGELFF. The CDR3, as DNA: TGTGCCAGCAGCCCGGACAGAACCGGGGAGCTGTTTTTT.

A single count supports this clone. The chain combines TRBV20-1 with TRBJ2-7; D remains unclear. Deletions cut 0 bases from V and 7 bases from J, with 7 bases between. This CDR3 is 11 amino acids long. CDR1 DFQATT and CDR2 SNEGSKA come from the germline V gene (reference sequence). This CDR3 is CSARDRGEQYF. The CDR3 nucleotides read TGCAGTGCTAGAGATCGCGGTGAGCAGTACTTC.

The rearrangement links TRBV7-8 to TRBJ1-4; D not resolved. Germline V gene lookup returns CDR1 SGHVS and CDR2 FQNEAQ. The CDR3 length is 15 residues. The germline V and J ends were trimmed by 4 bases and 8 bases, with 17 bases remaining between them. The CDR3 here is CASSSSQAAREKLFF. The CDR3 nucleotides read TGTGCCAGCAGCTCCTCGCAGGCAGCAAGGGAAAAACTGTTTTTT.

The chain recombines TRBV19 with TRBJ2-1, with 8 bases fitting TRBD2. V was clipped by 3 bases and J by 3 bases; unmatched bases: 4. There are 15 residues in the CDR3. Germline V gene sequence: CDR1 LNHDA, CDR2 SQIVND (reference sequence). The CDR3 region is CASSMLSGGYNEQFF. CDR3 nucleotides: TGTGCCAGTAGTATGCTGAGCGGGGGCTACAATGAGCAGTTCTTC.

The rearrangement uses TRBV7-9 and TRBJ1-4; TRBD1 aligns across 8 bases. Germline loops: CDR1 SEHNR, CDR2 FQNEAQ (reference sequence). The CDR3 is made up of 14 amino acids. Trimming cost V 7 bases and J 1 base; bases outside gene matches: 2. CDR3 loop: CASTDRVTNEKLFF. The CDR3 nucleotides read TGTGCCAGCACGGACAGGGTAACTAATGAAAAACTGTTTTTT.